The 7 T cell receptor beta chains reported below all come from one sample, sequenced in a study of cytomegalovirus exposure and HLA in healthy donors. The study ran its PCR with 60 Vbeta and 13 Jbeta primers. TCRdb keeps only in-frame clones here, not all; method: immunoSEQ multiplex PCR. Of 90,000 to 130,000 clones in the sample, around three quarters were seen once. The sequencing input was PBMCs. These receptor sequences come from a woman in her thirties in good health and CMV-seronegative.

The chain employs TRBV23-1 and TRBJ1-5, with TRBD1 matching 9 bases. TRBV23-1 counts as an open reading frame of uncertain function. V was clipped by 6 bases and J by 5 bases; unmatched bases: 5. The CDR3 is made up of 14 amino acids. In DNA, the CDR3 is TGCGCCAGCAGACCACGACAGGGGGATCAGCCCCAGCATTTT. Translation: CASRPRQGDQPQHF.

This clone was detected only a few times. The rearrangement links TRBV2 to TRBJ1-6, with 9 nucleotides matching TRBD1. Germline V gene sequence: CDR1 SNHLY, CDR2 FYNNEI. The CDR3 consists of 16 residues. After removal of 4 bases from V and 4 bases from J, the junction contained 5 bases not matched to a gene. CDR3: CASSAQGAGYNSPLHF. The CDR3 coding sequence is TGTGCCAGCAGTGCACAGGGGGCCGGGTATAATTCACCCCTCCACTTT. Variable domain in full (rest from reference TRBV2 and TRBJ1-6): EPEVTQTPSHQVTQMGQEVILRCVPISNHLYFYWYRQILGQKVEFLVSFYNNEISEKSEIFDDQFSVERPDGSNFTLKIRSTKLEDSAMYFCASSAQGAGYNSPLHFGNGTRLTVT.

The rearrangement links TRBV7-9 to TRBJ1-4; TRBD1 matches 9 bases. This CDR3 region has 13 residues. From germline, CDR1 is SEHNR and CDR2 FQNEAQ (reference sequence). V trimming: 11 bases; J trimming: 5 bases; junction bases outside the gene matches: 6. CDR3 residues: CAWTGDSNEKLFF. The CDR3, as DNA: TGTGCCTGGACAGGGGACTCAAATGAAAAACTGTTTTTT.

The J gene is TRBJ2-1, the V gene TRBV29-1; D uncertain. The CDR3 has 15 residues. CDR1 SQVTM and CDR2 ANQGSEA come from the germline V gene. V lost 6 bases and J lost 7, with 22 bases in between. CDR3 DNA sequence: TGCAGCGTAGGAGTTTGGTTGGTCGCGGCTAATGAGCAGTTCTTC. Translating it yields CSVGVWLVAANEQFF.

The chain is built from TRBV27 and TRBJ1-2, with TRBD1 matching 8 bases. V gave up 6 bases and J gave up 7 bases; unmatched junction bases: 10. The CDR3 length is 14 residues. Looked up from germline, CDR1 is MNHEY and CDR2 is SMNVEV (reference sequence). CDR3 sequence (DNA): TGTGCCAGCAGCCCACAGGGGGTTTATGGTGGCTACACCTTC. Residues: CASSPQGVYGGYTF.

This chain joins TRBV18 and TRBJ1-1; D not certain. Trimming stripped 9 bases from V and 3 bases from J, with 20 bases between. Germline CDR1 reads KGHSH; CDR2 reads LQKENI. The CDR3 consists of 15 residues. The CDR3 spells CASNVPSGRHTEAFF. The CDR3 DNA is TGTGCCAGTAACGTACCTAGTGGCAGACACACTGAAGCTTTCTTT. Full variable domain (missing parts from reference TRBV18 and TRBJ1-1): NAGVMQNPRHLVRRRGQEARLRCSPMKGHSHVYWYRQLPEEGLKFMVYLQKENIIDESGMPKERFSAEFPKEGPSILRIQQVVRGDSAAYFCASNVPSGRHTEAFFGQGTRLTVV.

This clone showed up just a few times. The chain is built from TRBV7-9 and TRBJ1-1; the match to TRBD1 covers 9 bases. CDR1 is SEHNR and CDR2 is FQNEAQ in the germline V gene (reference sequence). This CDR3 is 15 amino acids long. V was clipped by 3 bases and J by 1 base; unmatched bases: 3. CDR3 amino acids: CASSLGQGENTEAFF. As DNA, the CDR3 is TGTGCCAGCAGCTTGGGACAGGGTGAGAACACTGAAGCTTTCTTT. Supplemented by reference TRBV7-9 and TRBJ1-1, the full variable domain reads DTGVSQNPRHKITKRGQNVTFRCDPISEHNRLYWYRQTLGQGPEFLTYFQNEAQLEKSRLLSDRFSAERPKGSFSTLEIQRTEQGDSAMYLCASSLGQGENTEAFFGQGTRLTVV.